This T cell receptor (beta chain) was captured by sequencing in a study of OX40 agonist ivuxolimab in advanced cancers. Turning to the study itself: Intravenous ivuxolimab at 0.01 to 10 mg/kg was given to patients every 2 weeks.

Study-wide points: CD4+ and CD8+ T cells in blood underwent clonal expansion by week 6 at 0.1 to 3.0 mg/kg.

Produced via immunoSEQ multiplex PCR; TCRdb's table is partial and in-frame only. The table lists approximately 58,000 clones, about 86% of them singletons. Of note for this clone: Its antigen is as yet unknown.

The trim removed 5 bases at V and 6 bases at J, leaving 7 bases unmatched. The CDR3 covers 14 residues. Germline V gene lookup returns CDR1 SGHNT and CDR2 YENEEA. Peripheral blood came from all dose cohorts at three timepoints. Sequenced material: CD4+ or CD8+ T cells sorted from blood, taken in a trial of the OX40 agonist ivuxolimab. This receptor was taken from an adult with an advanced solid tumor such as melanoma, head and neck, liver or kidney cancer. The rearrangement joins TRBV11-3 to TRBJ2-7, with TRBD2 matching over 10 bases. The CDR3 bases are TGTGCCAGCAGCCAGGGGGTAGCGGGGGGCGAGCAGTACTTC. Translating gives CASSQGVAGGEQYF. Complete variable domain (other parts from reference TRBV11-3 and TRBJ2-7): EAGVVQSPRYKIIEKKQPVAFWCNPISGHNTLYWYLQNLGQGPELLIRYENEEAVDDSQLPKDRFSAERLKGVDSTLKIQPAELGDSAVYLCASSQGVAGGEQYFGPGTRLTVT.